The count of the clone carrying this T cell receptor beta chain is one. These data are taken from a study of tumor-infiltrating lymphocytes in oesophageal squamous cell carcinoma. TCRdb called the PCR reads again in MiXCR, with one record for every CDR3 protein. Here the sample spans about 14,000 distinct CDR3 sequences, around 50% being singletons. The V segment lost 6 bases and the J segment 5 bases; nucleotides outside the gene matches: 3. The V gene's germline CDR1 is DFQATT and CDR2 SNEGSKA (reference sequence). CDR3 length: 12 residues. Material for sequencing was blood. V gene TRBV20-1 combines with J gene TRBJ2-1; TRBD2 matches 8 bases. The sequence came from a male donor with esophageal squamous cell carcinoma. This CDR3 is CSAELADNEQFF. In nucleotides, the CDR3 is TGCAGTGCGGAACTAGCGGACAATGAGCAGTTCTTC.